This T cell receptor beta chain appears in the sequencing data of a study of T cell responses to AZD1222 COVID-19 vaccine. This CDR3 has 13 amino acids. V gave up 0 bases and J gave up 7 bases, with 9 bases separating them. Germline V gene lookup returns CDR1 MNHEY and CDR2 SVGAGI. Sequenced by immunoSEQ multiplex PCR; TCRdb stores in-frame clones only, minus some. The data hold 100,000 to 150,000 clones, with more than 80% observed a single time. The sequence was obtained from an adult who received the AZD1222 COVID-19 vaccine. The sample consisted of peripheral blood, taken 28 days after the second AZD1222 dose. The V gene is TRBV6-5, the J gene TRBJ1-2; D remains ambiguous. CDR3 nucleotides: TGTGCCAGCAGTTACTCCCTACGTCGTGGCTACACCTTC. It yields the protein CASSYSLRRGYTF.